This entry lists 19 T cell receptor beta chains sequenced from one sample in a study of siplizumab effects on memory and regulatory T cells. Method: immunoSEQ multiplex PCR; TCRdb's copy keeps in-frame clones and lacks some. The repertoire holds 90,000 to 140,000 clones, more than 85% seen once, with more than 0.3% in the top ten. The specimen sequenced was CD4+ T cells sorted from blood. These receptors were taken from a human donor in good health.

V and J are TRBV7-9 and TRBJ1-3; weak D call: TRBD1 (5 bases). The CDR3 consists of 15 residues. Trimming removed 6 bases from V and 3 bases from J, with 15 bases in between. Germline CDR1 is SEHNR and CDR2 is FQNEAQ (reference sequence). The DNA for the CDR3 is TGTGCCAGCAGTCCCAACGGGGGAGGTGGAAACACCATATATTTT. Translation: CASSPNGGGGNTIYF.

The chain joins TRBV11-3 to TRBJ2-7; D ambiguous. CDR3 size: 13 residues. Germline CDR1 reads SGHNT; CDR2 reads YENEEA. The V and J ends lost 0 bases and 6 bases respectively, with 9 bases between them. The CDR3 sequence: CASSLDMGREQYF. In DNA, the CDR3 is TGTGCCAGCAGCTTAGATATGGGTCGCGAGCAGTACTTC.

The chain employs TRBV10-3 and TRBJ2-1; 11 nucleotides align to TRBD2. CDR1 ENHRY and CDR2 SYGVKD come from the germline V gene. J gave up 2 bases and V 3 bases, and 3 bases lay outside the gene matches. The CDR3 loop spans 16 amino acids. CDR3 in amino acids: CAISEVTSGTYNEQFF. Here the CDR3 DNA reads TGTGCCATCAGTGAAGTGACTAGCGGGACCTACAATGAGCAGTTCTTC.

The rearrangement joins TRBV18 to TRBJ1-2; weak D call: TRBD1 (6 bases). Trimming left V 1 base short and J 2 bases short, with 17 bases between. CDR3 length equals 17 residues. Germline lookup yields CDR1 KGHSH and CDR2 LQKENI. CDR3 region: CASSPQGPGGQNYGYTF. CDR3 nucleotides: TGTGCCAGCTCACCACAAGGGCCGGGGGGCCAAAACTATGGCTACACCTTC.

The V call is TRBV27, the J call TRBJ2-1; D ambiguous. The V end was cut by 6 bases, the J end by 14 bases, with 17 bases between. This CDR3 contains 12 residues. Germline CDR1 MNHEY, CDR2 SMNVEV (reference sequence). The CDR3 region has the DNA TGTGCCAGCAGAACCCGGGCTACCTTAGAGTTCTTC. Encoded protein: CASRTRATLEFF.

V usage is TRBV5-1 and J usage is TRBJ1-1; D not resolved. CDR3 size: 15 residues. V was pared by 1 base and J by 1 base, with 11 bases between. Germline CDR1 and CDR2: SGHRS and YFSETQ. In DNA, the CDR3 is TGCGCCAGCAGCTTGTTTCCATCCAGGAACACTGAAGCTTTCTTT. Translated, it gives CASSLFPSRNTEAFF. The variable domain in full, completed from reference TRBV5-1 and TRBJ1-1, reads KAGVTQTPRYLIKTRGQQVTLSCSPISGHRSVSWYQQTPGQGLQFLFEYFSETQRNKGNFPGRFSGRQFSNSRSEMNVSTLELGDSALYLCASSLFPSRNTEAFFGQGTRLTVV.

The rearrangement links TRBV4-2 to TRBJ2-2; a weak D match, TRBD1 (5 bases). V was clipped by 4 bases and J by 4 bases, with 7 bases between them. The CDR3 sequence is 13 residues long. CDR1 is LGHNA, CDR2 YNFKEQ, per germline. The CDR3 DNA reads TGTGCCAGCAGCCCCCAGGGCACCGGGGAGCTGTTTTTT. It codes for CASSPQGTGELFF.

This sequence joins TRBV27 and TRBJ1-6; D uncertain. Trimming left V 0 bases short and J 7 bases short, with 4 bases between. CDR1 MNHEY and CDR2 SMNVEV come from the germline V gene (reference sequence). The CDR3 contains 13 residues. CDR3 loop: CASSLSRNSPLHF. The CDR3 DNA reads as TGTGCCAGCAGTTTATCCCGGAATTCACCCCTCCACTTT.

V usage is TRBV18 and J usage is TRBJ1-4; D is perhaps TRBD1 (5 bases). The V gene's germline CDR1 is KGHSH and CDR2 LQKENI. This CDR3 spans 14 amino acids. V was shortened by 6 bases and J by 8 bases, with 16 bases between the two germline ends. This CDR3 reads CASSVTVDGEKLFF. CDR3 in DNA: TGTGCCAGCTCCGTGACAGTGGATGGCGAAAAACTGTTTTTT.

The chain couples TRBV9 to TRBJ1-1; TRBD1 matches at 8 bases. CDR1 SGDLS and CDR2 YYNGEE come from the germline V gene. The CDR3 is 15 residues long. With V trimmed by 4 bases and J by 1 base, 6 bases remained unmatched. The CDR3 nucleotides are TGTGCCAGCAGCCCGACCACAGGGGGGAACACTGAAGCTTTCTTT. Its translation is CASSPTTGGNTEAFF.

The J gene is TRBJ2-4, the V gene TRBV5-1; weak D call: TRBD1 (6 bases). V gave up 3 bases and J gave up 0 bases, with 13 bases separating them. This CDR3 has 16 amino acids. Germline V lookup: CDR1 SGHRS, CDR2 YFSETQ. The CDR3 spells CASSSGDMIAKNIQYF. The CDR3 DNA follows: TGCGCCAGCAGCTCTGGGGACATGATAGCCAAAAACATTCAGTACTTC.

The chain employs TRBV19 and TRBJ2-2; D perhaps matches TRBD1 (5 bases). The CDR3 extends over 16 amino acids. V was trimmed by 5 bases and J by 0 bases, leaving 13 bases between them. Germline values: CDR1 LNHDA, CDR2 SQIVND (reference sequence). This CDR3 is CASSRLRQTNTGELFF. Written as DNA, the CDR3 is TGTGCCAGTAGTCGTTTGAGACAGACGAACACCGGGGAGCTGTTTTTT.

In this sample, this clone turned up once. The chain combines TRBV25-1 with TRBJ2-5; 9 bases match TRBD2. Germline assignment: CDR1 MGHDK and CDR2 SYGVNS. J gave up 9 bases and V 4 bases, and 15 bases lay outside the gene matches. The CDR3 length is 16 residues. CDR3 DNA sequence: TGTGCCAGCAGTGGACAGGGCGGGAATAGCGGGAGAGCCCAGTACTTC. This sequence encodes CASSGQGGNSGRAQYF.

The chain employs TRBV4-3 and TRBJ2-7; no firm D call. The ends were cut back, 5 bases at V and 0 bases at J, with 11 bases in the middle. The length of the CDR3 is 14 residues. CDR1 and CDR2 from the germline V gene are LGHNA and YSLEER. DNA for the CDR3: TGCGCCAGCAGCGTTAGCCTCAGCTCCTACGAGCAGTACTTC. Translating gives CASSVSLSSYEQYF.

The chain has TRBV19 and TRBJ2-6, with D unresolved. The V gene lost 1 base and the J gene lost 1 base, with 5 bases spanning the gap. Per germline, CDR1 LNHDA and CDR2 SQIVND (reference sequence). The CDR3 totals 15 residues. The CDR3 sequence is CASSIGSSGANVLTF. The CDR3 region has the DNA TGTGCCAGTAGTATAGGGAGTTCTGGGGCCAACGTCCTGACTTTC.

The rearrangement uses TRBV11-2 and TRBJ1-5; no firm D call. Germline V lookup: CDR1 SGHAT, CDR2 FQNNGV. The CDR3 is 13 amino acids. Trimming pared 1 base from V and 7 bases from J, leaving 8 bases between. The DNA for the CDR3 is TGTGCCAGCAGCTTAGGCAAGGAGCAGCCCCAGCATTTT. It yields the protein CASSLGKEQPQHF.

The chain couples TRBV7-9 to TRBJ1-1; D not resolved. The CDR3 spans 14 residues. V was pared by 5 bases and J by 6 bases, with 16 bases between. Looked up from germline, CDR1 is SEHNR and CDR2 is FQNEAQ (reference sequence). The CDR3 DNA follows: TGTGCCAGCAGCCAAGACGGGTTTGTTGCTGAAGCTTTCTTT. This translates into CASSQDGFVAEAFF.

The chain recombines TRBV5-6 with TRBJ1-6; 10 bases agree with TRBD1. This CDR3 region has 16 residues. The junction had 9 bases not matched to a gene; V was cut back by 4 bases and J by 8 bases. Germline assignment: CDR1 SGHDT and CDR2 YYEEEE. DNA of the CDR3: TGTGCCAGCAGCCCAGACCTCGGGACAGGGGATTCACCCCTCCACTTT. Translating gives CASSPDLGTGDSPLHF.

The chain combines TRBV9 with TRBJ1-2, with D tentatively TRBD1 (5 bases). V lost 4 bases to trimming and J lost 4 bases, with 17 bases between them. The CDR3 length is 15 residues. Germline V CDR1 and CDR2: SGDLS, YYNGEE. CDR3 loop: CASSPGAGKSYGYTF. The CDR3 nucleotides are TGTGCCAGCAGCCCCGGGGCAGGGAAGAGCTATGGCTACACCTTC.